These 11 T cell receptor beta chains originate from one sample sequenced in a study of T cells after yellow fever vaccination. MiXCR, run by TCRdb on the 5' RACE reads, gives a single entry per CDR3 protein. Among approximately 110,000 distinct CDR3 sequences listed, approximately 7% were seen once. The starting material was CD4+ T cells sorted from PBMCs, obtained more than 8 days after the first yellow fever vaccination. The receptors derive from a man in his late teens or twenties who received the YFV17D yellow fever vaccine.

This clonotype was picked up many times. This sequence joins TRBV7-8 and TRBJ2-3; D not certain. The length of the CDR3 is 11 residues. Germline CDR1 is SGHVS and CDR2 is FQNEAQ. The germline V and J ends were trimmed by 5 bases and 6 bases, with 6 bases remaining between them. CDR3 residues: CASSTADTQYF. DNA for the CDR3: TGTGCCAGCAGCACGGCGGATACGCAGTATTTT.

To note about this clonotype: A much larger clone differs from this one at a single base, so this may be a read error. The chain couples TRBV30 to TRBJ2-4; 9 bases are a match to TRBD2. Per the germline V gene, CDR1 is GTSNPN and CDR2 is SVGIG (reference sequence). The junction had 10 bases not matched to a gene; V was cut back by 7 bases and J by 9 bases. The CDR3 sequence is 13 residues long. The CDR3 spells CALNIAGDSIQYF. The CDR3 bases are TGTGCCTTAAACATAGCGGGGGATAGCATTCAGTACTTC.

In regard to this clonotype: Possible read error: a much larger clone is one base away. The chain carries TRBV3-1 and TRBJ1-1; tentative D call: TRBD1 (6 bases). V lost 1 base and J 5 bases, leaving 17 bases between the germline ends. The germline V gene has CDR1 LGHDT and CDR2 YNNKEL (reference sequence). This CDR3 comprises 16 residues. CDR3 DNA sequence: TGTGCCAGCAGCCAAGGATATCGGGGGGCCTTGACTGAAGCTTTCTTT. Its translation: CASSQGYRGALTEAFF.

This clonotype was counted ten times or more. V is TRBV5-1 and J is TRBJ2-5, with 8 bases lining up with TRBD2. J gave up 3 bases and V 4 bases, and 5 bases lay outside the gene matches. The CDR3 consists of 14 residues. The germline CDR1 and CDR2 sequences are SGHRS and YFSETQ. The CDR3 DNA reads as TGCGCCAGCAGCATGATAGCGGGGAAAGAGACCCAGTACTTC. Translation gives CASSMIAGKETQYF.

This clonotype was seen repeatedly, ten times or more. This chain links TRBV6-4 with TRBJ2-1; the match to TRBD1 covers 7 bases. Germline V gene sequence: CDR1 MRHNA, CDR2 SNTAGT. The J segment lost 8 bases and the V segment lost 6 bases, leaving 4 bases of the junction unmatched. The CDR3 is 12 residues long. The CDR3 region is CASSNRGDEQFF. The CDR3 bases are TGTGCCAGCAGCAACAGGGGAGATGAGCAGTTCTTC.

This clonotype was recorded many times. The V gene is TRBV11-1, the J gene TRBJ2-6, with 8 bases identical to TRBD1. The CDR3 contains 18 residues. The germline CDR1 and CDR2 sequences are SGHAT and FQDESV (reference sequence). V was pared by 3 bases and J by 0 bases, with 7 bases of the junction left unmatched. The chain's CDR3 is CASSFGQGFFSGANVLTF. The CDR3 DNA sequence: TGTGCCAGCAGCTTCGGACAGGGTTTTTTCTCTGGGGCCAACGTCCTGACTTTC.

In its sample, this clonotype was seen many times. CDR3 protein: CASSRRLEANTGELFF. CDR3 DNA: TGTGCCAGCAGCCGGCGGCTTGAAGCGAACACCGGGGAGCTGTTTTTT. The V gene is TRBV11-3, the J gene TRBJ2-2; D not resolved. Germline loops: CDR1 SGHNT, CDR2 YENEEA. V dropped 5 bases and J dropped 0 bases, with 13 bases sitting between them. This CDR3 region has 16 residues. The complete variable domain, with remaining parts taken from reference TRBV11-3 and TRBJ2-2, reads EAGVVQSPRYKIIEKKQPVAFWCNPISGHNTLYWYLQNLGQGPELLIRYENEEAVDDSQLPKDRFSAERLKGVDSTLKIQPAELGDSAVYLCASSRRLEANTGELFFGEGSRLTVL.

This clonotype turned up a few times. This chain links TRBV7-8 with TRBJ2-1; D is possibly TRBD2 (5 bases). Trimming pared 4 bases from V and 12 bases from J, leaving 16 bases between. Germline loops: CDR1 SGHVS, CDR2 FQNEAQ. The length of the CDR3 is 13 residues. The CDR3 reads CASSSSRASWQFF. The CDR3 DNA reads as TGTGCCAGCAGCTCCTCTCGGGCTAGCTGGCAGTTCTTC.

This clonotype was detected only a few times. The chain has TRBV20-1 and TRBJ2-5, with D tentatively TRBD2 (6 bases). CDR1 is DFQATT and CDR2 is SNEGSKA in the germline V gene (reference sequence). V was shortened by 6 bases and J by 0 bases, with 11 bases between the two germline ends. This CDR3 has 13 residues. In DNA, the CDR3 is TGCAGTGCGGCGGGGCCGTACCAAGAGACCCAGTACTTC. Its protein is CSAAGPYQETQYF.

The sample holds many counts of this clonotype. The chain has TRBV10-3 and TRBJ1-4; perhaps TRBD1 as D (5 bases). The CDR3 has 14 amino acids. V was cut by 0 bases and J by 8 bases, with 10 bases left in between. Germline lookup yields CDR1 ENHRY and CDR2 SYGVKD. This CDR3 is CAISESGDGEKLFF. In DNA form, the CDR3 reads TGTGCCATCAGTGAGTCGGGGGACGGCGAAAAACTGTTTTTT.

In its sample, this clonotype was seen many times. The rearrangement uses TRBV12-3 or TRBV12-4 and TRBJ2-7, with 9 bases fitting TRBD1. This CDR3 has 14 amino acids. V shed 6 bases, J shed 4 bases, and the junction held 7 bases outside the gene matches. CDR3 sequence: CASSLTGGGYEQYF. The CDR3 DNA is TGTGCCAGCAGCCTTACAGGGGGCGGTTACGAGCAGTACTTC.